The following is a T cell receptor (beta chain) sequence with its context. Its cognate antigen has yet to be identified. Qualities for individual bases were not recorded, and no much larger clone is one base off. Trimming accounts for 7 bases at V and 4 bases at J, while the number of junction bases matched to no gene is 10. Spanning cysteine to phenylalanine, the CDR3 consists of 14 amino acids. CDR3 DNA is the only sequence kept; it has 42 bases, read in frame from the first base. From the germline V gene, CDR1 is SQVTM and CDR2 is ANQGSEA. This specimen belongs to a study of T cells in localized non-small cell lung cancer (TCRdb year 2020). As for the study more broadly: The study examined T cell repertoires in roughly 240 patients with early-stage NSCLC and compared tumors with uninvolved tumor-adjacent lungs. Of the NSCLC patients, 129 were male and about a hundred were female, and the mean age was approximately 66 years. All 220 or so NSCLC patients in the cohort were treatment-naive and had localized lung tumors that were resected. Overall results and qualifications from the work: Multi-region tumor sequencing was not performed, so intratumor heterogeneity could not be excluded. Since the design was exploratory, TCR variables were selected using unadjusted p-values with no false-discovery rate correction. A median of around 57 of the top 100 tumor clones were detected in paired uninvolved adjacent lung, and around 30 of these tumor clones were also found among the top 100 clones of the paired uninvolved adjacent lung. Uninvolved tumor-adjacent lung showed the highest T cell clonality, higher than tumor, which suggests more focused antigenic responses in the adjacent lung. Higher blood T cell density associated with longer overall survival, while higher adjacent-lung clonality associated with shorter survival.

The immunoSEQ Assay was used to sequence TCR beta CDR3 regions from DNA. In the original analysis: T cell density was computed as TCR beta template counts normalized to usable DNA estimated by amplifying housekeeping genes. Richness was estimated with the preseqR package, extrapolating to 400,000 templates for PBMC samples and 120,000 templates for tissue samples. Clonality was taken to be one minus Pielou's evenness. To identify tissue-enriched TCRs, differential abundance testing was run on productive amino-acid clonotypes with a minimum total count of 5 and an alpha of 0.1. The Jaccard Index and the Morisita Overlap Index were used to measure repertoire overlap between compartments. GLIPH grouped TCR beta CDR3s together with public tetramer-defined viral CDR3s, and a viral motif had to include at least three viral sequences and show V-gene enrichment. TCRdb holds this immuneACCESS table with in-frame rearrangements only. Some clones are missing; in checked studies, unresolved V genes explain under half, and the rest has no known cause. V and J calls plus clone size are reproduced from that table; the DNA served to infer D and trimming. This sample comprises about 78,000 clones, about four fifths of them detected only once. 2.8% of the sample rests with the top ten.

At diagnosis, peripheral blood, uninvolved tumor-adjacent lung and tumor were collected and were preserved as a mix of fresh-frozen and FFPE material. For TCR repertoire profiling, blood samples were analyzed as peripheral blood mononuclear cells. The chain is assembled from TRBV29-1 and TRBJ2-3, and TRBD2 matches 8 of the central bases. The sample was peripheral blood, taken before any cancer treatment. The sequence came from a man aged 40 to 75 with stage I lung adenocarcinoma. This receptor has the CDR3 CSALSGIRADTQYF. The DNA sequence is TGCAGCGCCCTTAGCGGGATACGGGCAGATACGCAGTATTTT.